The clone carrying this TCR beta chain was counted between two and nine times. Its antigen is as yet unknown. The data were taken from a study of Graves' ophthalmopathy and Graves' hyperthyroidism. Trimming removed 1 base from V and 4 bases from J, with 14 bases in between. The CDR3 length is 15 residues. CDR1 and CDR2 from the germline V gene are LGHNA and YNFKEQ. From RNA, the CDR3 regions of TCR beta chains were amplified and sequenced. HTBI-primed first-round RT-PCR preceded second-round multiplex PCR. TCRdb recomputed calls from the multiplex PCR reads with MiXCR, one row per CDR3 protein. Here the sample spans about 1.2 million distinct CDR3 sequences, 35% to 40% being singletons. Study-wide findings and caveats: Also, most clonotypes expanded in the thyroid above 0.001 frequency appeared in blood.

V gene TRBV4-2 combines with J gene TRBJ2-7, with D possibly being TRBD2 (6 bases). Input material: peripheral blood or thyroid tissue (not recorded which). The TCR sequence derives from an adult man with Graves' hyperthyroidism. CDR3 in DNA: TGTGCCAGCAGCCAAGGGGCGGGACCGAGATACGAGCAGTACTTC. It is translated as CASSQGAGPRYEQYF.